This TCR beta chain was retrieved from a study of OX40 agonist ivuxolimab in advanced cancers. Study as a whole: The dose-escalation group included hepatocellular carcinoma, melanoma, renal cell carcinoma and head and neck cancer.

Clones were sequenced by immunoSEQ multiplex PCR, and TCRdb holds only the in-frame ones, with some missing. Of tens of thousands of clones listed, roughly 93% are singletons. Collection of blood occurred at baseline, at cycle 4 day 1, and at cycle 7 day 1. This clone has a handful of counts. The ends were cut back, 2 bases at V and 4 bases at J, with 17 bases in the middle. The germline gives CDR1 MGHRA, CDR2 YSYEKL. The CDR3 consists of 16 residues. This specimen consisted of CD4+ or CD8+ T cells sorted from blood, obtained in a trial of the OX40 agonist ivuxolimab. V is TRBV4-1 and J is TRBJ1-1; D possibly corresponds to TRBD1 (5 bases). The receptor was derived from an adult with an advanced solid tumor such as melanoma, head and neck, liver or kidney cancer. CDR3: CASSQTFPQGATEAFF. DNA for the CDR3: TGCGCCAGCAGCCAAACATTCCCCCAGGGCGCCACTGAAGCTTTCTTT.